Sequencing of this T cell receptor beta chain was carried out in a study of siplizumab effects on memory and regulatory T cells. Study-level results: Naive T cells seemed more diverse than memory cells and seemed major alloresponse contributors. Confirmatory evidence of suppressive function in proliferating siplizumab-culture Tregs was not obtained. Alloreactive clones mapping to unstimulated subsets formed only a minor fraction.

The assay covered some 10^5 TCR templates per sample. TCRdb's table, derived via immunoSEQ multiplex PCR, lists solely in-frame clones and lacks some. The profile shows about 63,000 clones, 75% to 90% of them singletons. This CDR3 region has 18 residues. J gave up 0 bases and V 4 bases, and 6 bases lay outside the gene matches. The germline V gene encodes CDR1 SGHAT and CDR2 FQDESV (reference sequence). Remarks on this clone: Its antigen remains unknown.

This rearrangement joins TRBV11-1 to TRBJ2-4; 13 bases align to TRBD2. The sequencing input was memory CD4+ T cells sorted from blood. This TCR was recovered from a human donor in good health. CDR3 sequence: CASSYGTSGALAKNIQYF. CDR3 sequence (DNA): TGTGCCAGCAGCTACGGGACTAGCGGGGCACTAGCCAAAAACATTCAGTACTTC.